This T cell receptor (beta chain) was observed in a study of molecular identifiers for immune sequencing clone quantification. Germline V lookup: CDR1 LGHNA, CDR2 YNFKEQ. CDR3 length: 14 residues. The V gene lost 0 bases and the J gene lost 6 bases, with 8 bases spanning the gap. This clonotype was counted ten times or more. Antigen specificity is unknown. General study points: Over 98% of effector molecules, but under 1% in naive cells, were held by clones with more than 20 RNA copies. Spiked Jurkat TCR RNA originating from one cell could reportedly be identified amid approximately 950,000 naive cells.

Researchers sorted naive CD8 T cells as cells that were CD8+CD4-CCR7+CD45RA+. The use of previously described methods and listed TCR primers produced the bulk TCR libraries. TCRdb re-called the PCR reads with MiXCR, one entry per CDR3 protein. The sample gives 460,000 or so distinct CDR3 sequences, around a fifth of which show up once; about 0.78% is in the top ten. The material sequenced was naive CD8+ T cells from blood, with Jurkat cell RNA spiked in. This sample's subset: FACS-sorted CD8+CD4-CCR7+CD45RA+ naive T cells. The chain recombines TRBV4-2 with TRBJ2-2; D ambiguous. The sequence came from a human donor in good health. Some libraries in this study had Jurkat cell RNA spiked in. The CDR3 spells CASSQDQGPGELFF. DNA of the CDR3: TGTGCCAGCAGCCAAGATCAAGGTCCCGGGGAGCTGTTTTTT.